The clone carrying this TCR beta chain was found many times. CDR3 size: 14 residues. V was trimmed by 6 bases and J by 4 bases, leaving 15 bases between them. Germline V gene sequence: CDR1 LNHDA, CDR2 SQIVND (reference sequence). These data are taken from a study of regulatory T cells in long-lasting Graves disease. The time point is: newly diagnosed GD, antithyroid drugs for less than 3 months. PBMC-derived RNA was used for the TCR library. The authors drew 7 to 10 milliliters of peripheral blood into EDTA tubes. Arm-PCR of CDR3 regions and iRepertoire HTBI primers were used to build TCR beta libraries. TCRdb redid the calling of the multiplex PCR reads with MiXCR, one entry per CDR3 protein. This table holds over 400,000 distinct CDR3 sequences, less than 15% found once. These data also formed part of another study, on T cells in Graves' hyperthyroidism and ophthalmopathy.

The sequencing here drew on peripheral blood mononuclear cells (PBMCs), taken at new diagnosis, from a patient treated with antithyroid drugs. This TCR was recovered from a woman aged 50 to 60 with Graves disease. The V gene is TRBV19, the J gene TRBJ1-2; no clear D gene. CDR3 sequence (DNA): TGTGCCAGTAGCCCCGGGTCCGGCGGCTATGGCTACACCTTC. Residues: CASSPGSGGYGYTF.